These 6 T cell receptor beta chains originate from one sample sequenced in a study of identical twins. TCRdb reprocessed the 5' RACE reads via MiXCR and lists one record per CDR3 protein. Altogether roughly 1,500,000 distinct CDR3 sequences are present, around 33% being singletons, with the ten largest covering under 0.35%. Sequenced material: cord blood. These receptors were taken from a newborn girl in good health.

The chain is built from TRBV21-1 and TRBJ2-5; the listed D gene, TRBD2, was not tested against the DNA. TRBV21-1 counts as a pseudogene. This CDR3 contains 19 residues. CDR3 loop: CASSQKKWVLAGEKETQYF. The CDR3 DNA reads TGTGCCAGCAGCCAAAAAAAGTGGGTACTAGCGGGAGAGAAAGAGACCCAGTACTTC.

The V call is TRBV7-9, the J call TRBJ1-1; the D is unclear. The germline gives CDR1 SEHNR, CDR2 FQNEAQ (reference sequence). Trimming took 4 bases from V and 1 from J, leaving 7 bases between them. The CDR3 consists of 13 residues. The CDR3 sequence: CASSSPENTEAFF. CDR3 sequence (DNA): TGTGCCAGCAGCTCCCCCGAGAACACTGAAGCTTTCTTT.

V and J are TRBV15 and TRBJ2-3, with 9 bases fitting TRBD2. This CDR3 contains 17 residues. V lost 3 bases to trimming and J lost 4 bases; unmatched junction nucleotides: 11. Germline assignment: CDR1 LNHNV and CDR2 YYDKDF (reference sequence). CDR3 residues: CATSRFGLALESDTQYF. The DNA of the CDR3 is TGTGCCACCAGCAGGTTCGGACTAGCGTTGGAATCAGATACGCAGTATTTT.

This rearrangement joins TRBV7-6 to TRBJ2-5; D is uncertain. The end of the DNA fits TRBJ2-7 better, so the J call may be wrong. The CDR3 runs 13 residues. Germline V gene data show CDR1 as SGHVS and CDR2 as FNYEAQ. CDR3 nucleotide sequence: TGTGCCAGCAGCTTAGCGGAGTATCCCGAGCAGTACTTC. It yields the protein CASSLAEYPEQYF.

This rearrangement joins TRBV3-1 to TRBJ2-7; no definite D call. V lost 1 base and J 3 bases, leaving 7 bases between the germline ends. Germline loops: CDR1 LGHDT, CDR2 YNNKEL (reference sequence). The CDR3 runs 13 residues. The CDR3 coding sequence is TGTGCCAGCAGCCAAGCCTCGTACTACGAGCAGTACTTC. This codes for CASSQASYYEQYF.

This clonotype was observed once. One base away lies a much larger clone, so this may be a sequencing read error. The chain employs TRBV24-1 and TRBJ2-5; D remains unclear. The CDR3 sequence is 15 residues long. The germline V gene has CDR1 KGHDR and CDR2 SFDVKD. CDR3 bases: TGTGCCGCCAGTGATAGCCGGACGGCACAAGAGACCCAGTACTTC. This sequence encodes CAASDSRTAQETQYF.